This note documents a single T cell receptor beta chain sequence. The target of this receptor is not known. No much larger clonotype is one base removed from it; base qualities were not supplied. The sample is drawn from a study of OX40 agonist ivuxolimab in advanced cancers. Regarding the research as a whole: Ivuxolimab, which targeted the costimulatory receptor OX40 (CD134), was an agonistic, fully human IgG2 monoclonal antibody. Intravenous ivuxolimab was administered to patients every 2 weeks at six dose levels: 0.01, 0.1, 0.3, 1.5, 3 and 10 mg/kg. Of the roughly 50 dose-escalation patients, hepatocellular carcinoma was present in about 20, melanoma in some 15, renal cell carcinoma in 9 and head and neck cancer in 9. The dose-escalation cohort was about 86% male with a mean age of around 64 years, ranging from roughly 23 to 90. Prior anti-PD-1, anti-PD-L1 or anti-CTLA-4 therapy was permitted, and 30% to 50% of dose-escalation patients had received checkpoint inhibitors. Partial responses occurred in three dose-escalation patients, of whom one had hepatocellular carcinoma and two had cutaneous melanoma. Peripheral TCRbeta sequencing was intended to test whether TCR sequence diversity was altered and clonal T-cell expansion was caused by ivuxolimab. The paper covers the monotherapy dose-escalation part of the phase I ivuxolimab trial, which included N ≈ 52 patients. Overall study results and their limits: At doses of 0.1 to 3.0 mg/kg, clonal expansion of both CD4+ and CD8+ blood T cells was observed from baseline to week 6. On average, CD8+ T cells showed more expanded clones than CD4+ T cells after ivuxolimab. In the 0.1-3.0 mg/kg groups, partial responders were among the patients with the lowest normalized peripheral clonal expansion, particularly in CD8+ T cells. Low levels of normalized T-cell clonal expansion were also seen in some patients who did not respond. The antigen specificity of the clonally expanded peripheral T cells was not determined.

Including cysteine and phenylalanine, the CDR3 has 13 amino acids. Only the CDR3 DNA stays, 39 bases, in frame from base 1. The V end loses 3 bases and the J end loses 4 bases, and a stretch of 9 bases separates them. Based on the germline V gene (reference sequence), the CDR1 and CDR2 sequences are LNHNV and YYDKDF. The trial excluded patients who had a history of autoimmune disease or who were on systemic immunosuppression. Peripheral blood for TCR sequencing was collected from all dose cohorts at baseline, on cycle 4 day 1, and on cycle 7 day 1. Samples were obtained from an open-label, multicenter, first-in-human phase I dose-escalation trial of ivuxolimab. The trial enrolled adults with locally advanced or metastatic head and neck squamous cell, hepatocellular, melanoma or renal cell carcinoma. Before TCR sequencing, CD4+ and CD8+ T cells were separately sorted from peripheral blood. Genomic DNA was isolated from the sorted cells so that the TCRbeta CDR3 region could be sequenced. TCRbeta CDR3 regions were sequenced using the immunoSEQ Assay. In TCRdb, the immuneACCESS table is reduced to in-frame sequences with V and J assigned. These tables do not hold every clone; where another copy was compared, an unresolved V gene accounts for under half, and the others remain unexplained. The sample contains under 85,000 clones, around 87% of them found a single time. Of the sample, more than 0.45% is held by the ten largest clones.

This chain is built from TRBV15 and TRBJ1-2, with no confidently assigned D gene. The source was CD4+ or CD8+ T cells sorted from blood, collected in a trial of the OX40 agonist ivuxolimab. The sequence derives from an adult with an advanced solid tumor such as melanoma, head and neck, liver or kidney cancer. CDR3 sequence: CATSRGLLYGYTF. The sequenced DNA: TGTGCCACCAGCAGGGGCCTACTCTATGGCTACACCTTC.